This T cell receptor (beta chain) emerged from a study of somatic mutations in cytotoxic T cells in rheumatoid arthritis. Germline V CDR1 and CDR2: MDHEN, SYDVKM. CDR3 length: 16 residues. The junction had 9 bases not matched to a gene; V was cut back by 1 base and J by 5 bases. As processed by the authors: Matches to published virus-specific TCRB sequences were rare among patient CD8+ clones larger than 1%. Here immunoSEQ multiplex PCR was the method, and the copy in TCRdb shows in-frame clones only, minus some. V and J calls and clone size are given by that table; D and trimming were obtained from the DNA. The sample records about 29,000 clones, around 86% being singletons. General observations from the study: There were about an eighth of the roughly 60 patients in whom the largest CD8+ clone exceeded 20% of CD8+ cells.

To note about this clone: Its antigen remains unidentified.

The V and J genes are TRBV28 and TRBJ2-7; 9 bases are a match to TRBD2. Sequencing was performed on CD8+ T cells sorted from blood. This receptor was obtained from an adult with rheumatoid arthritis. CDR3 loop: CASSLYARRGGHEQYF. Here the CDR3 DNA reads TGTGCCAGCAGTTTATACGCCAGGCGGGGGGGCCACGAGCAGTACTTC.